The 7 T cell receptor beta chains below were found in one sample sequenced in a study of T cells after somatic rescue of genetic block. Produced via immunoSEQ multiplex PCR; TCRdb's table is partial and in-frame only. This table holds 11,000 or so clones, 78% found once. The specimen was peripheral blood mononuclear cells (PBMCs). These receptors all stem from a boy aged 5-17 years.

The CDR3 coding sequence is TGCGCCAGCAGCCAAGAGGGACAGGGGCTCACTGAAGCTTTCTTT. Translated, it gives CASSQEGQGLTEAFF. The chain joins TRBV4-3 to TRBJ1-1; the match to TRBD1 covers 10 bases. Germline loops: CDR1 LGHNA, CDR2 YSLEER. This CDR3 spans 15 amino acids. With 0 bases clipped from V and 4 bases from J, the junction kept 2 bases outside the gene matches.

V gene TRBV15 combines with J gene TRBJ1-6, with D hard to call. In germline, CDR1 is LNHNV, CDR2 YYDKDF (reference sequence). The CDR3 extends over 15 amino acids. The ends were cut back, 1 base at V and 7 bases at J, with 11 bases in the middle. The CDR3 nucleotides are TGTGCCACCAGCAGAGCGATGGCAGAGAATTCACCCCTCCACTTT. Amino acid sequence: CATSRAMAENSPLHF.

The chain has TRBV11-1 and TRBJ1-2, with 9 bases matching TRBD1. Germline values: CDR1 SGHAT, CDR2 FQDESV (reference sequence). Unmatched junction bases numbered 4, after V lost 5 bases and J lost 6 bases. The CDR3 consists of 13 residues. Written as DNA, the CDR3 is TGTGCCAGCAGCCCTCGGACAGGGGATGGCTACACCTTC. Translation gives CASSPRTGDGYTF.

The chain has TRBV10-3 and TRBJ2-5; the D is unclear. V lost 0 bases, J lost 5 bases, and 10 bases lay in between. CDR3 length equals 14 residues. Germline assignment: CDR1 ENHRY and CDR2 SYGVKD. The CDR3 DNA reads TGTGCCATCAGTGAGTCGGGATTCTCGGAGACCCAGTACTTC. Amino acids: CAISESGFSETQYF.

V is TRBV18 and J is TRBJ2-3; TRBD1 agrees at 9 bases. This CDR3 contains 16 residues. The J segment lost 3 bases and the V segment lost 3 bases, leaving 7 bases of the junction unmatched. Germline values: CDR1 KGHSH, CDR2 LQKENI. The CDR3 DNA reads as TGTGCCAGCTCACCGGGACAGGGTGTGGGGACAGATACGCAGTATTTT. Amino acids: CASSPGQGVGTDTQYF.

The chain recombines TRBV29-1 with TRBJ2-7; D tentatively reads TRBD1 or TRBD2 (6 bases each). Trimming stripped 7 bases from V and 2 bases from J, with 15 bases between. This CDR3 region has 13 residues. Per the germline V gene, CDR1 is SQVTM and CDR2 is ANQGSEA. The CDR3 loop reads CSAGGRGAYEQYF. For the CDR3, the DNA is TGCAGCGCCGGGGGCAGGGGAGCCTACGAGCAGTACTTC.

This chain uses TRBV10-3 with TRBJ1-5; no firm D call. V shed 0 bases and J shed 0 bases, with 9 bases lying between them. From germline, CDR1 is ENHRY and CDR2 SYGVKD. CDR3 length equals 16 residues. The CDR3 DNA reads TGTGCCATCAGTGAGTCTACCGACCTTAGCAATCAGCCCCAGCATTTT. Amino acid sequence: CAISESTDLSNQPQHF.